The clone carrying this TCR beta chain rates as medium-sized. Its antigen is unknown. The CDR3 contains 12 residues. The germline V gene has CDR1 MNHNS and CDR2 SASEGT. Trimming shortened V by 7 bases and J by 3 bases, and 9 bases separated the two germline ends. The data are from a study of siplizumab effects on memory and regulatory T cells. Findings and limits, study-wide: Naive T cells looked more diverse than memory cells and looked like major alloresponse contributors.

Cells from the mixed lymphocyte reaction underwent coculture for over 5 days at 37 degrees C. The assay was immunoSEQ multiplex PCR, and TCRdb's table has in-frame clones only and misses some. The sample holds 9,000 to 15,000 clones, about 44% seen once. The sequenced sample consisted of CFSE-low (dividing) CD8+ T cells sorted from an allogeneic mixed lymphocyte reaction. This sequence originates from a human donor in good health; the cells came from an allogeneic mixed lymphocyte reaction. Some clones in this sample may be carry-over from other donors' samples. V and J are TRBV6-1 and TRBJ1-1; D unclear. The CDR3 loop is CASTRAYTEAFF. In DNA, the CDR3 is TGTGCCAGCACGAGGGCCTACACTGAAGCTTTCTTT.